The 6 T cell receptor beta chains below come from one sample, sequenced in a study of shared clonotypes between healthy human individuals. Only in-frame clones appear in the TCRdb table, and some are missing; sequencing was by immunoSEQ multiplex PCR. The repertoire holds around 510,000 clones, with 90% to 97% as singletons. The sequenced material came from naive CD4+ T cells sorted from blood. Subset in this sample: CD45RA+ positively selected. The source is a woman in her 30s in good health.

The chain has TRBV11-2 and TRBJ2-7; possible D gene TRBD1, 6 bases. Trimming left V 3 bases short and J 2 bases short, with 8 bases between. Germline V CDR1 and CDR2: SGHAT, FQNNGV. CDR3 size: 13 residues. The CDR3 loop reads CASSFGQTYEQYF. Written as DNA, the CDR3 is TGTGCCAGCAGCTTCGGACAGACCTACGAGCAGTACTTC. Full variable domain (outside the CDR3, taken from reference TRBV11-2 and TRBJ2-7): EAGVAQSPRYKIIEKRQSVAFWCNPISGHATLYWYQQILGQGPKLLIQFQNNGVVDDSQLPKDRFSAERLKGVDSTLKIQPAKLEDSAVYLCASSFGQTYEQYFGPGTRLTVT.

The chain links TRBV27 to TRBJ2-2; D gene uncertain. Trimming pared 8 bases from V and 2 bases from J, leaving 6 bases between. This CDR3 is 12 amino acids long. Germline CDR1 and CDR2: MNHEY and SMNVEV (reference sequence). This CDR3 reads CASARNTGELFF. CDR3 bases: TGTGCCAGCGCCAGAAACACCGGGGAGCTGTTTTTT.

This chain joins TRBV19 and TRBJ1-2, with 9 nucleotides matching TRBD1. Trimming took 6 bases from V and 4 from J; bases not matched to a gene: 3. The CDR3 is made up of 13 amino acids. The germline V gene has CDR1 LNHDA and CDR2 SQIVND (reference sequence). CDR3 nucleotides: TGTGCCAGTAGGGGACAGGGCCCCTATGGCTACACCTTC. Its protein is CASRGQGPYGYTF.

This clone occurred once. CDR3 in amino acids: CASKGEIPPQHF. In DNA, the CDR3 is TGTGCCAGTAAGGGGGAGATTCCGCCCCAGCATTTT. The chain uses TRBV28 and TRBJ1-5; D is perhaps TRBD1 (6 bases). Trimming took off 9 bases at V and 9 bases at J, with 15 bases between the two ends. This CDR3 has 12 residues. Germline V CDR1 and CDR2: MDHEN, SYDVKM.

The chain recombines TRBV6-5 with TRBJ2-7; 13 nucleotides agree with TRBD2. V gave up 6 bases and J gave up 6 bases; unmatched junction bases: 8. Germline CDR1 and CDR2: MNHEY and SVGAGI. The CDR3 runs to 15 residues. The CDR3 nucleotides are TGTGCCAGCAGGTCCCGACTAGCGGGAGGTACCGAGCAGTACTTC. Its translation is CASRSRLAGGTEQYF.

CDR3 loop: CASSIMGANYGYTF. CDR3 sequence (DNA): TGTGCCAGTAGTATTATGGGGGCCAACTATGGCTACACCTTC. This chain connects TRBV19 to TRBJ1-2, with D perhaps matching TRBD1 (6 bases). Germline CDR1 reads LNHDA; CDR2 reads SQIVND (reference sequence). The CDR3 has 14 residues. Between the trimmed V and J ends, which lost 3 bases and 2 bases, there was a span of 10 bases.